One sample yielded the 3 T cell receptor beta chains listed below, sequenced in a study of blood T cell repertoires in COVID-19. Method: immunoSEQ multiplex PCR; TCRdb's copy keeps in-frame clones and lacks some. The sample contains under 150,000 clones, 85% of which appear only once. Sequenced: peripheral blood. These receptors originate from a human donor in a cohort sampled during active COVID-19.

The gene calls are TRBV24-1 and TRBJ2-1; D is perhaps TRBD2 (5 bases). Germline assignment: CDR1 KGHDR and CDR2 SFDVKD. CDR3 length: 12 residues. The V end was cut by 1 base, the J end by 8 bases, with 5 bases between. The DNA for the CDR3 is TGTGCCACCAGTGATTTTAGCGATGAGCAGTTCTTC. This encodes CATSDFSDEQFF.

The rearrangement links TRBV4-3 to TRBJ1-5, with 10 bases identical to TRBD1. V lost 0 bases to trimming and J lost 9 bases; unmatched junction nucleotides: 5. Germline values: CDR1 LGHNA, CDR2 YSLEER. The CDR3 loop spans 15 amino acids. The CDR3 is CASSQETGGGRPQHF. CDR3 sequence (DNA): TGCGCCAGCAGCCAAGAGACAGGGGGCGGACGGCCCCAGCATTTT.

The rearrangement uses TRBV4-3 and TRBJ2-7; tentative D call: TRBD1 (6 bases). CDR1 and CDR2 (germline): LGHNA, YSLEER. The germline V and J ends were trimmed by 1 base and 4 bases, with 11 bases remaining between them. This CDR3 has 14 amino acids. CDR3 sequence: CASSQGRGRYEQYF. Written as DNA, the CDR3 is TGCGCCAGCAGCCAAGGCAGGGGAAGGTACGAGCAGTACTTC.